Below, 15 T cell receptor beta chains from the same sample are listed, as sequenced in a study of T cell responses to AZD1222 COVID-19 vaccine. Only in-frame clones appear in the TCRdb table, and some are missing; sequencing was by immunoSEQ multiplex PCR. The table lists 80,000 or so clones, around nine tenths of them singletons. Material: peripheral blood, obtained 28 days after the second AZD1222 dose. The receptor set was obtained from an adult who received the AZD1222 COVID-19 vaccine.

This chain joins TRBV6-2 or TRBV6-3 and TRBJ1-6, with D possibly TRBD1 on 6 matching bases. Looked up from germline, CDR1 is MNHEY and CDR2 is SVGEGT. This CDR3 is 15 amino acids long. With 5 bases removed from V and 8 bases from J, the gap between germline ends came to 16 bases. CDR3 residues: CASSRPGQPDSPLHF. The CDR3 DNA reads as TGTGCCAGCAGTCGGCCCGGACAGCCCGATTCACCCCTCCACTTT.

The gene calls are TRBV2 and TRBJ2-3; perhaps TRBD2 as D (6 bases). V lost 0 bases to trimming and J lost 4 bases, with 11 bases between them. CDR3 size: 15 residues. Germline V gene sequence: CDR1 SNHLY, CDR2 FYNNEI. CDR3 region: CASSEAGSGADTQYF. The CDR3 DNA is TGTGCCAGCAGTGAAGCCGGGAGTGGGGCAGATACGCAGTATTTT.

The chain combines TRBV6-4 with TRBJ1-1, with a weak D call TRBD1 (6 bases). This CDR3 has 13 amino acids. Germline V gene data show CDR1 as MRHNA and CDR2 as SNTAGT. V lost 7 bases and J 5 bases, leaving 14 bases between the germline ends. The CDR3 here is CASIGGARTEAFF. In DNA form, the CDR3 reads TGTGCCAGCATCGGGGGGGCTAGGACTGAAGCTTTCTTT.

The chain joins TRBV6-2 or TRBV6-3 to TRBJ1-2; D is undetermined. The V end was cut by 6 bases, the J end by 3 bases, with 14 bases between. This CDR3 has 14 amino acids. Germline assignment: CDR1 MNHEY and CDR2 SVGEGT. As DNA, the CDR3 is TGTGCCAGCAGCTTACCCGGGATCCACTATGGCTACACCTTC. Its translation: CASSLPGIHYGYTF.

The chain employs TRBV5-1 and TRBJ2-1, with D uncertain. The CDR3 covers 12 residues. Germline CDR1 SGHRS, CDR2 YFSETQ. The V end was cut by 1 base, the J end by 9 bases, with 8 bases between. In DNA, the CDR3 is TGCGCCAGCAGCTTGTCGCGGTTTGAGCAGTTCTTC. Translated, it gives CASSLSRFEQFF.

The chain is built from TRBV2 and TRBJ2-7; D perhaps matches TRBD2 (7 bases). The CDR3 loop spans 13 amino acids. The V end was cut by 7 bases, the J end by 3 bases, with 13 bases between. CDR1 and CDR2 from the germline V gene are SNHLY and FYNNEI. CDR3 loop: CASTGGLLYEQYF. CDR3 bases: TGTGCCAGCACCGGGGGGCTCCTCTACGAGCAGTACTTC.

The rearrangement links TRBV2 to TRBJ1-3; D is ambiguous. The V gene lost 6 bases and the J gene lost 8 bases, with 8 bases spanning the gap. CDR3 length: 11 residues. Per the germline V gene, CDR1 is SNHLY and CDR2 is FYNNEI. CDR3 sequence (DNA): TGTGCCAGCAGCTCCGGGGACACCATATATTTT. It yields the protein CASSSGDTIYF. The variable domain in full, with the rest retrieved from reference TRBV2 and TRBJ1-3, is EPEVTQTPSHQVTQMGQEVILRCVPISNHLYFYWYRQILGQKVEFLVSFYNNEISEKSEIFDDQFSVERPDGSNFTLKIRSTKLEDSAMYFCASSSGDTIYFGEGSWLTVV.

The chain recombines TRBV2 with TRBJ2-5; possible D gene TRBD1, 7 bases. Trimming stripped 10 bases from V and 2 bases from J, with 11 bases between. CDR1 is SNHLY and CDR2 is FYNNEI in the germline V gene. The CDR3 contains 12 residues. The CDR3 reads CATRGEQETQYF. Written as DNA, the CDR3 is TGTGCCACCAGGGGGGAACAAGAGACCCAGTACTTC.

The chain combines TRBV6-1 with TRBJ2-1, with 9 bases identical to TRBD1. CDR1 is MNHNS, CDR2 SASEGT, per germline. Unmatched junction bases numbered 2, after V lost 2 bases and J lost 3 bases. CDR3 size: 15 residues. The CDR3 here is CASSEPGQGYNEQFF. DNA for the CDR3: TGTGCCAGCAGTGAACCGGGACAGGGCTACAATGAGCAGTTCTTC.

The chain carries TRBV12-3 or TRBV12-4 and TRBJ2-1, with D possibly being TRBD2 (5 bases). The V end lost 8 bases, the J end lost 8 bases, and 10 bases lay between the germline ends. CDR3 length equals 11 residues. CDR3 DNA sequence: TGTGCCAGCCGGGGTACTTATGAGCAGTTCTTC. Its translation: CASRGTYEQFF.

The chain couples TRBV6-1 to TRBJ2-1; 10 nucleotides agree with TRBD2. The CDR3 sequence is 15 residues long. V was pared by 2 bases and J by 9 bases, with 7 bases of the junction left unmatched. Germline values: CDR1 MNHNS, CDR2 SASEGT. This CDR3 reads CASSEWGPSGSEQFF. CDR3 DNA: TGTGCCAGCAGTGAATGGGGCCCTAGCGGGAGTGAGCAGTTCTTC.

A single count supports this clone. The genes are TRBV4-1 and TRBJ2-1, with TRBD2 matching over 12 bases. The CDR3 is made up of 15 amino acids. The germline V gene encodes CDR1 MGHRA and CDR2 YSYEKL. V dropped 6 bases and J dropped 7; count of bases not matched to a gene: 7. As DNA, the CDR3 is TGCGCCAGCAGACGACTAGCGGGAGTGGGGAATGAGCAGTTCTTC. As protein: CASRRLAGVGNEQFF.

This chain uses TRBV27 with TRBJ2-4; 7 bases map to TRBD2. The CDR3 runs to 17 residues. With 3 bases clipped from V and 3 bases from J, the junction kept 11 bases outside the gene matches. CDR1 and CDR2 from the germline V gene are MNHEY and SMNVEV (reference sequence). CDR3 protein: CASSLKVGGSNKNIQYF. The CDR3 DNA follows: TGTGCCAGCAGTTTGAAAGTAGGCGGGAGTAACAAAAACATTCAGTACTTC.

V usage is TRBV5-1 and J usage is TRBJ2-7; 7 positions match TRBD1. Germline V gives CDR1 SGHRS, CDR2 YFSETQ. There are 14 residues in the CDR3. The trim removed 2 bases at V and 3 bases at J, leaving 5 bases unmatched. CDR3 nucleotides: TGCGCCAGCAGCTTACAGGGGTTTGGCTACGAGCAGTACTTC. It translates to CASSLQGFGYEQYF.

The V gene is TRBV24-1, the J gene TRBJ2-3, with TRBD1 identical over 10 bases. The CDR3 covers 19 residues. V lost 3 bases to trimming and J lost 3 bases; unmatched junction nucleotides: 14. Germline CDR1 and CDR2: KGHDR and SFDVKD. The CDR3 DNA sequence: TGTGCCACCAGTGATGACCTCCCCGGGACAGGGGAAGGGACAGATACGCAGTATTTT. It is translated as CATSDDLPGTGEGTDTQYF.